Each of the 13 T cell receptor beta chains below was sequenced from the same sample in a study of T cells in Graves' hyperthyroidism and ophthalmopathy (dated by TCRdb to the late 2010s). Library method: multiplex PCR. The listed sequencing device is Illumina HiSeq 2000. Amplification of TCR beta CDR3 regions was carried out from RNA transcripts. A first-round RT-PCR of the TCR CDR3 used the HTBI primer set with the Qiagen OneStep RT-PCR kit. Through fastp at Q25 and MiXCR, TCRdb rebuilt clones from the public reads, retaining in-frame beta chains. Rows with a matching CDR3 protein are joined into one entry that keeps the most common DNA and genes. This sample holds a few hundred thousand distinct CDR3 sequences; 46% were observed only once. About 20% of the sample is taken by the ten largest. The sample comprised peripheral blood or thyroid tissue (not recorded which). Receptors were obtained from an adult woman with Graves' disease, either hyperthyroidism or ophthalmopathy (not recorded which).

This clonotype was recorded many times. The CDR3 reads CASSSSPRGSGNTIYF. The CDR3 DNA is TGTGCCAGCAGTTCCTCCCCAAGGGGCAGTGGAAACACCATATATTTT. This chain links TRBV6-5 with TRBJ1-3; maybe TRBD1 (5 bases). Trimming shortened V by 4 bases and J by 3 bases, and 16 bases separated the two germline ends. The V gene's germline CDR1 is MNHEY and CDR2 SVGAGI. This CDR3 spans 16 amino acids.

The chain employs TRBV20-1 and TRBJ2-7; tentative D call: TRBD2 (6 bases). The CDR3 loop spans 13 amino acids. Germline CDR1 and CDR2: DFQATT and SNEGSKA (reference sequence). The V end lost 3 bases, the J end lost 7 bases, and 16 bases lay between the germline ends. CDR3 nucleotide sequence: TGCAGTGCTAGGATAGCGGCCACCCAGGAGCAGTACTTC. Its protein is CSARIAATQEQYF.

The rearrangement links TRBV25-1 to TRBJ2-5; D remains unclear. The CDR3 consists of 13 residues. Between the trimmed V and J ends, which lost 8 bases and 1 base, there was a span of 11 bases. In germline, CDR1 is MGHDK, CDR2 SYGVNS. The CDR3 bases are TGTGCCAGCCGGATGGCAGGCCAAGAGACCCAGTACTTC. It encodes CASRMAGQETQYF.

The rearrangement joins TRBV7-2 to TRBJ2-5; D unresolved. This CDR3 has 9 residues. From germline, CDR1 is SGHTA and CDR2 FQGNSA. CDR3 DNA sequence: TGTGACCCCCTCGAGACCCAGTACTTC. Translated: CDPLETQYF.

This clonotype was observed a single time. The chain is built from TRBV7-9 and TRBJ1-4; D is possibly TRBD1 (5 bases). This CDR3 comprises 13 residues. Deletions cut 5 bases from V and 5 bases from J, with 9 bases between. The germline gives CDR1 SEHNR, CDR2 FQNEAQ (reference sequence). The CDR3 here is CASSTRENEKLFF. CDR3 nucleotide sequence: TGTGCCAGCAGCACCAGGGAGAATGAAAAACTGTTTTTT.

The chain is built from TRBV11-1 and TRBJ1-5; perhaps TRBD1 as D (5 bases). The germline V and J ends were trimmed by 6 bases and 5 bases, with 17 bases remaining between them. Germline V gene sequence: CDR1 SGHAT, CDR2 FQDESV (reference sequence). This CDR3 region has 15 residues. CDR3 region: CASRRGQRKDQPQHF. In DNA form, the CDR3 reads TGTGCCAGCAGGAGAGGACAAAGAAAAGATCAGCCCCAGCATTTT.

The V call is TRBV7-2, the J call TRBJ1-1, with TRBD1 as a possible D gene (6 bases). Germline V gene data show CDR1 as SGHTA and CDR2 as FQGNSA. Trimming shortened V by 5 bases and J by 4 bases, and 14 bases separated the two germline ends. The CDR3 runs 14 residues. The CDR3 DNA reads as TGTGCCAGCAGCCTCGACAGGCGGAGCACTGAAGCTTTCTTT. Translation: CASSLDRRSTEAFF.

The rearrangement links TRBV7-9 to TRBJ2-7, with TRBD1 matching 7 bases. The germline CDR1 and CDR2 sequences are SEHNR and FQNEAQ (reference sequence). V was pared by 5 bases and J by 1 base, with 8 bases of the junction left unmatched. The CDR3 totals 15 residues. The CDR3 spells CASSGWDSRSYEQYF. CDR3 nucleotide sequence: TGTGCCAGCAGCGGTTGGGACAGTCGATCCTACGAGCAGTACTTC.

V is TRBV13 and J is TRBJ2-7, with 7 bases that match TRBD1. The germline V gene has CDR1 PRHDT and CDR2 FYEKMQ (reference sequence). V shed 7 bases and J 0 bases; nucleotides not matched to a gene: 6. The CDR3 sequence is 14 residues long. Here the CDR3 reads CASNLDRTSYEQYF. Here the CDR3 DNA reads TGTGCCAGCAACTTGGACAGGACCTCCTACGAGCAGTACTTC.

This chain links TRBV28 with TRBJ1-3; no clear D gene. The CDR3 loop spans 11 amino acids. Germline lookup yields CDR1 MDHEN and CDR2 SYDVKM. V gave up 8 bases and J gave up 8 bases, with 10 bases separating them. CDR3 in DNA: TGTGCCAGCTATTCCCCCTACACCATATATTTT. Translated, it gives CASYSPYTIYF. The complete variable domain, with remaining parts taken from reference TRBV28 and TRBJ1-3, reads DVKVTQSSRYLVKRTGEKVFLECVQDMDHENMFWYRQDPGLGLRLIYFSYDVKMKEKGDIPEGYSVSREKKERFSLILESASTNQTSMYLCASYSPYTIYFGEGSWLTVV.

The rearrangement joins TRBV12-3 or TRBV12-4 to TRBJ1-2, with D uncertain. Trimming stripped 5 bases from V and 8 bases from J, with 6 bases between. The CDR3 has 10 amino acids. The chain's CDR3 is CASSPSGYTF. Written as DNA, the CDR3 is TGTGCCAGCAGTCCCTCGGGCTACACCTTC.

This clonotype was seen only a few times. The rearrangement links TRBV7-2 to TRBJ2-7; TRBD1 matches at 8 bases. The germline V gene has CDR1 SGHTA and CDR2 FQGNSA. This CDR3 comprises 15 residues. The trim removed 0 bases at V and 2 bases at J, leaving 3 bases unmatched. The CDR3 is CASSLAGQETYEQYF. The CDR3 DNA reads as TGTGCCAGCAGCTTAGCGGGACAGGAGACCTACGAGCAGTACTTC. The whole variable domain, filled in from reference TRBV7-2 and TRBJ2-7, reads GAGVSQSPSNKVTEKGKDVELRCDPISGHTALYWYRQSLGQGLEFLIYFQGNSAPDKSGLPSDRFSAERTGGSVSTLTIQRTQQEDSAVYLCASSLAGQETYEQYFGPGTRLTVT.

A few counts support this clonotype. This chain connects TRBV9 to TRBJ1-3; D is unclear. The CDR3 is 11 residues long. Trimming removed 4 bases from V and 11 bases from J, with 10 bases in between. The germline V gene has CDR1 SGDLS and CDR2 YYNGEE. The CDR3 DNA is TGTGCCAGCAGCTTAGCGGGGTCCATATATTTT. As protein: CASSLAGSIYF.